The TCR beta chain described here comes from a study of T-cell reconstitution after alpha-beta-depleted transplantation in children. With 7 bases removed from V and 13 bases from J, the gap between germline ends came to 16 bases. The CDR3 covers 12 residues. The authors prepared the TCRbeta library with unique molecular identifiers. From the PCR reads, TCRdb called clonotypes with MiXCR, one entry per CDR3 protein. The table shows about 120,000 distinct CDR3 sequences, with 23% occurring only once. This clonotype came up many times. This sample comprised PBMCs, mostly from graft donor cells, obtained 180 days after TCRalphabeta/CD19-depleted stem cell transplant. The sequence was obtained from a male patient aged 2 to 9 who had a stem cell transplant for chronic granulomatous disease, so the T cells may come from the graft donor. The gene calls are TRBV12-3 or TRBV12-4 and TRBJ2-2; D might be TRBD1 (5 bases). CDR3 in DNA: TGTGCCAGCAACCACCAGGGCAGGGTGCTGTTTTTT. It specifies CASNHQGRVLFF.